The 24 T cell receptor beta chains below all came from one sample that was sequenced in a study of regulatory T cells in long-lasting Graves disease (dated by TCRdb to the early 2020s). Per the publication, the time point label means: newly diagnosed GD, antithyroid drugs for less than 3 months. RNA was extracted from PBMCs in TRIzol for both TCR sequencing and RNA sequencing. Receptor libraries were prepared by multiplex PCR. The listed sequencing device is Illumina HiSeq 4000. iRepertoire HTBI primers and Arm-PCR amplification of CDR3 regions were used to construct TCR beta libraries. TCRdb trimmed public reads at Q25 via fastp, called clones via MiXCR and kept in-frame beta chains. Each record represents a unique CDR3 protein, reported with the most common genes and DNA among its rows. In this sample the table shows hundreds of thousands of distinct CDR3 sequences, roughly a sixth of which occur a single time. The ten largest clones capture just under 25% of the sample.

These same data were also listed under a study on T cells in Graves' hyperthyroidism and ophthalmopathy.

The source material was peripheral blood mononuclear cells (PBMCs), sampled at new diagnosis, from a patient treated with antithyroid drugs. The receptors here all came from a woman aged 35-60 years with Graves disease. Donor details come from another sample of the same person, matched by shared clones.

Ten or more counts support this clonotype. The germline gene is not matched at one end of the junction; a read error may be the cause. The CDR3 DNA is TGTGCCAGCAGTTCAGGACAGGAAGGGCAGCCCCAGCATTTT. Residues: CASSSGQEGQPQHF. The V gene is TRBV5-1, the J gene TRBJ1-5, with TRBD1 identical over 7 bases. CDR3 length equals 14 residues. Germline CDR1 and CDR2: SGHRS and YFSETQ.

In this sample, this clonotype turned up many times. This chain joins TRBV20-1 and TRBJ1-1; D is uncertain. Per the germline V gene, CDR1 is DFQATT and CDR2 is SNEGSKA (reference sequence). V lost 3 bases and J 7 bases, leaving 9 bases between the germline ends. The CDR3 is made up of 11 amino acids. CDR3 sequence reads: CSASVAVEAFF. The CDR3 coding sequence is TGCAGTGCTAGTGTCGCAGTTGAAGCTTTCTTT.

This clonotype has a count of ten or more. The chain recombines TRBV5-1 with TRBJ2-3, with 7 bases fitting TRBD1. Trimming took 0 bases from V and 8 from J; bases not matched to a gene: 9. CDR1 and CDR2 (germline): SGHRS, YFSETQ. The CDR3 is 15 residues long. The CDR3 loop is CASSLADRAYSTQYF. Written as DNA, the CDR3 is TGCGCCAGCAGCTTGGCCGACAGGGCCTACTCTACGCAGTATTTT.

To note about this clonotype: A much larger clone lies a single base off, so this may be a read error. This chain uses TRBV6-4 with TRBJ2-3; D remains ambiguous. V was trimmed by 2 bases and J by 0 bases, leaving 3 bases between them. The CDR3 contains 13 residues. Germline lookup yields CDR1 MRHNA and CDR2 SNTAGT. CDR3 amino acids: CASSDRSTDTQYF. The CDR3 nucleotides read TGTGCCAGCAGTGACAGGAGCACAGATACGCAGTATTTT.

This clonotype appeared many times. CDR3: CASLAGDTITDTQYF. The CDR3 DNA reads TGTGCCAGCCTAGCGGGGGATACGATTACAGATACGCAGTATTTT. This chain joins TRBV2 and TRBJ2-3; 10 bases line up with TRBD2. CDR3 length: 15 amino acids. CDR1 and CDR2 (germline): SNHLY, FYNNEI. V dropped 8 bases and J dropped 3; count of bases not matched to a gene: 8.

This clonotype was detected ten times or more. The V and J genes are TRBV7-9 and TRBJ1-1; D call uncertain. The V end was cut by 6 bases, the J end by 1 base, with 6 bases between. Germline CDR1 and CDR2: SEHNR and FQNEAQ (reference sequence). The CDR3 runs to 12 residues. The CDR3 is CASSFTNTEAFF. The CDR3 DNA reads TGTGCCAGCAGTTTCACGAACACTGAAGCTTTCTTT.

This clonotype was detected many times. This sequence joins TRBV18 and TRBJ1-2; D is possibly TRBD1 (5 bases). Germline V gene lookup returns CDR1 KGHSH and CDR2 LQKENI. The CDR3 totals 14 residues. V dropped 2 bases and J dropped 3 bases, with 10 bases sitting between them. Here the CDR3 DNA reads TGTGCCAGCTCACCAAATCTAGGGGACTATGGCTACACCTTC. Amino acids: CASSPNLGDYGYTF.

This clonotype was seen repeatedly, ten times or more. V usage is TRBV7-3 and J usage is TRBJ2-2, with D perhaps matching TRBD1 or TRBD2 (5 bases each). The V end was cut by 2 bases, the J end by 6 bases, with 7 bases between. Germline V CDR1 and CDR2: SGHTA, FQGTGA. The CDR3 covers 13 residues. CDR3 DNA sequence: TGTGCCAGCAGCTTATGGGGGTCCGGGGAGCTGTTTTTT. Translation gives CASSLWGSGELFF.

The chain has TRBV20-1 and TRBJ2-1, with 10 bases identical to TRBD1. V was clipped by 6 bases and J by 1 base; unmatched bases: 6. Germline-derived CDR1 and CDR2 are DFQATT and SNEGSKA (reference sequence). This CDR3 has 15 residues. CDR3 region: CSAMGQGISYNEQFF. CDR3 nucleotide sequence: TGCAGTGCAATGGGACAGGGGATTTCCTACAATGAGCAGTTCTTC.

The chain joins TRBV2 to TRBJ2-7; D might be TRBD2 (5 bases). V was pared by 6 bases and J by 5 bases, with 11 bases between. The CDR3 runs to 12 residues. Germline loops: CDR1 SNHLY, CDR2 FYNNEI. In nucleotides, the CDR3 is TGTGCCAGCAGCTCGGACTCGAACGAGCAGTACTTC. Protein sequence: CASSSDSNEQYF. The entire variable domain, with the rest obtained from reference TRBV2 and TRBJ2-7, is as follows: EPEVTQTPSHQVTQMGQEVILRCVPISNHLYFYWYRQILGQKVEFLVSFYNNEISEKSEIFDDQFSVERPDGSNFTLKIRSTKLEDSAMYFCASSSDSNEQYFGPGTRLTVT.

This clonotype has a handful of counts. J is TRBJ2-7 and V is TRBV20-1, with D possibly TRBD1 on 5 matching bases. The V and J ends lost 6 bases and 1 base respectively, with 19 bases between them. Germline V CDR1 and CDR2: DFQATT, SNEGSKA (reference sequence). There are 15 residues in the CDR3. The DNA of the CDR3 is TGCAGTGCCATAAGCAGAGTGGGGCCTTCCTACGAGCAGTACTTC. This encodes CSAISRVGPSYEQYF.

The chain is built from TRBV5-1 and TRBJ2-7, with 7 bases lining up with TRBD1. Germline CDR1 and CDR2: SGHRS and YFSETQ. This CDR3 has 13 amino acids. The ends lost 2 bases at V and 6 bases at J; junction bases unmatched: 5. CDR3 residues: CASSLDTGAEQYF. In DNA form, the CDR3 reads TGCGCCAGCAGCTTAGATACAGGGGCCGAGCAGTACTTC.

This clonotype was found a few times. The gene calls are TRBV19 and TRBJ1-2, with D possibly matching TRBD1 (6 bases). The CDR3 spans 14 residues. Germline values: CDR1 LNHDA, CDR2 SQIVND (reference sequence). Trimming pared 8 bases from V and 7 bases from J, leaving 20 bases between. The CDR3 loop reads CASAEWGQGFGYTF. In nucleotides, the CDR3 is TGTGCCAGTGCCGAGTGGGGGCAGGGGTTTGGCTACACCTTC.

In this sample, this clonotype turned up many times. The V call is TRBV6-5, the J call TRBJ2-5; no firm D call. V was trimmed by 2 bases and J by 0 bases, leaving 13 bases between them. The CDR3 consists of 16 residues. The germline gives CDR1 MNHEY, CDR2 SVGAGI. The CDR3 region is CASSYDWTRNQETQYF. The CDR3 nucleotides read TGTGCCAGCAGTTACGATTGGACCCGAAACCAAGAGACCCAGTACTTC.

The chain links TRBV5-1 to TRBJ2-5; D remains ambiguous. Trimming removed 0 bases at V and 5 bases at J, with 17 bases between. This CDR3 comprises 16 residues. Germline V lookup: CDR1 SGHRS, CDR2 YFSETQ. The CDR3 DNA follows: TGCGCCAGCAGCTTGGCCCTGTCTGGCGAAGGGGAGACCCAGTACTTC. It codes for CASSLALSGEGETQYF.

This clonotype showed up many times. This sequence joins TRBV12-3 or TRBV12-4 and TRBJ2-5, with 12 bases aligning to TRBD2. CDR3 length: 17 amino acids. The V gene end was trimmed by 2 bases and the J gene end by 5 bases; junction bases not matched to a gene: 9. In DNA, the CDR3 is TGTGCCAGCAGTTTATCGGCTAGCGGGGGGGCGGAGGAGACCCAGTACTTC. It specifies CASSLSASGGAEETQYF.

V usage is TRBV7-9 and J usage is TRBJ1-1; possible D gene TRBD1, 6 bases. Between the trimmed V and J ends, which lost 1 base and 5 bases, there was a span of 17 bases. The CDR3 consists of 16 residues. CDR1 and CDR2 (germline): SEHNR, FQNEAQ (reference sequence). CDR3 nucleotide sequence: TGTGCCAGCAGCTTAGGCTACGGGGGGCCAGATACTGAAGCTTTCTTT. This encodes CASSLGYGGPDTEAFF.

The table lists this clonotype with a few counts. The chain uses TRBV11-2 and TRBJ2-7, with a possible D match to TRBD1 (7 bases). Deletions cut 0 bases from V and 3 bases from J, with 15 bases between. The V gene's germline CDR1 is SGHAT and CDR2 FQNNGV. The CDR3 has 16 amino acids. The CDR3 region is CASSLDWTGGDYEQYF. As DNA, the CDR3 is TGTGCCAGCAGCTTAGATTGGACAGGAGGGGACTACGAGCAGTACTTC.

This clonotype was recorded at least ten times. DNA for the CDR3: TGTGCCAGCAGCGCCGGGACAGGGAGCAATCAGCCCCAGCATTTT. Encoded protein: CASSAGTGSNQPQHF. This chain connects TRBV12-3 or TRBV12-4 to TRBJ1-5; 9 bases align to TRBD1. The CDR3 totals 15 residues. V was clipped by 6 bases and J by 1 base; unmatched bases: 4.

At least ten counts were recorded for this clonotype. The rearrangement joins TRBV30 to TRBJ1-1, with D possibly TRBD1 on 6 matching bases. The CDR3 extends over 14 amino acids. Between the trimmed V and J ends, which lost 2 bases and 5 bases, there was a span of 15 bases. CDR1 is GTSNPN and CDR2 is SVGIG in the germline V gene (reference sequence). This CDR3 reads CAWSPGLRGTEAFF. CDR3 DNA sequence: TGTGCCTGGAGTCCGGGACTTAGGGGGACTGAAGCTTTCTTT. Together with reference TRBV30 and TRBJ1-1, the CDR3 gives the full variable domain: SQTIHQWPATLVQPVGSPLSLECTVEGTSNPNLYWYRQAAGRGLQLLFYSVGIGQISSEVPQNLSASRPQDRQFILSSKKLLLSDSGFYLCAWSPGLRGTEAFFGQGTRLTVV.

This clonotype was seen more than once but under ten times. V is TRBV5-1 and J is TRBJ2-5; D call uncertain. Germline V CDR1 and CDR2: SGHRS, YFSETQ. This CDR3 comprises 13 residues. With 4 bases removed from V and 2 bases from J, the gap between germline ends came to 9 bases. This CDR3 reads CASSQWQQETQYF. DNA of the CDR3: TGCGCCAGCAGCCAGTGGCAGCAAGAGACCCAGTACTTC.

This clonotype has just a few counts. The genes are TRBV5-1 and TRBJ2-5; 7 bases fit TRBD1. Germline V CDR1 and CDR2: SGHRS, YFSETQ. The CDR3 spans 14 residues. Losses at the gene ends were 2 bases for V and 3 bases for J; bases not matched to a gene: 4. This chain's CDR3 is CASSFKGGEETQYF. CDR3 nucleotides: TGCGCCAGCAGCTTCAAAGGGGGCGAAGAGACCCAGTACTTC. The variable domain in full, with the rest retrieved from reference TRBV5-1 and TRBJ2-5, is KAGVTQTPRYLIKTRGQQVTLSCSPISGHRSVSWYQQTPGQGLQFLFEYFSETQRNKGNFPGRFSGRQFSNSRSEMNVSTLELGDSALYLCASSFKGGEETQYFGPGTRLLVL.

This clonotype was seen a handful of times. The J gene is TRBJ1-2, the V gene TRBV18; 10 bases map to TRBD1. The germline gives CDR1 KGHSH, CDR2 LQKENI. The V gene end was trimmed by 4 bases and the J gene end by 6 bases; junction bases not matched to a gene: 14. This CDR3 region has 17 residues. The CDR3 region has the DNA TGTGCCAGCTCACTACAAATCCCGGGACAGGGGATCAATGGCTACACCTTC. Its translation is CASSLQIPGQGINGYTF.

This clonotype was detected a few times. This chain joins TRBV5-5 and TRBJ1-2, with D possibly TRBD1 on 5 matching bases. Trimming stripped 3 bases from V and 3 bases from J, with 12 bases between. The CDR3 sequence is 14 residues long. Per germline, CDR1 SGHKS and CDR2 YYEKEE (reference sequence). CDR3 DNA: TGTGCCAGCAGCTCCAGGGAGTTACACTATGGCTACACCTTC. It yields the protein CASSSRELHYGYTF.